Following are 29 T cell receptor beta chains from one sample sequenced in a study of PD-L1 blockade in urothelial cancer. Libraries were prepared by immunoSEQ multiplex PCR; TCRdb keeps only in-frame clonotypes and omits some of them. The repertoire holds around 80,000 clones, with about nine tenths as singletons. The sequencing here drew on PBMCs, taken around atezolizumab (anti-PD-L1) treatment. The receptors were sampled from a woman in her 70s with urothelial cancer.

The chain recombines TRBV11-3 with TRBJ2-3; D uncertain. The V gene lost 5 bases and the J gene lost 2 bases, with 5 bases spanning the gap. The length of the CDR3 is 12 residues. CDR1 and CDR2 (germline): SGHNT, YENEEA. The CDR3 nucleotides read TGTGCCAGCAGCCTAAACACAGATACGCAGTATTTT. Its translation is CASSLNTDTQYF.

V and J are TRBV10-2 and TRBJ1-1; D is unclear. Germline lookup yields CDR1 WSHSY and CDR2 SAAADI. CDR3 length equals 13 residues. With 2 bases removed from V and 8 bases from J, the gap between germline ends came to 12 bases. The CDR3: CASSEEWGEEAFF. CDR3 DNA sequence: TGCGCCAGCAGTGAGGAGTGGGGAGAAGAAGCTTTCTTT.

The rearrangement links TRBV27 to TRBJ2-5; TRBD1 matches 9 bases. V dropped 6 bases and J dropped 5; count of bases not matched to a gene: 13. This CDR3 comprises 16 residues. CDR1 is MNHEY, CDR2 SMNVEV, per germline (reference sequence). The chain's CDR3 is CASSPQQGANWETQYF. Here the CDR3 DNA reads TGTGCCAGCAGCCCCCAACAGGGGGCAAACTGGGAGACCCAGTACTTC.

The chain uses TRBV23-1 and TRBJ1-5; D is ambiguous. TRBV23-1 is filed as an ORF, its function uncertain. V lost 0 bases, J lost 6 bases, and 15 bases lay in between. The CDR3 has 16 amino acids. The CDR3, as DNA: TGCGCCAGCAGTCAATCGAGACAACTCCGGGGTCAGCCCCAGCATTTT. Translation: CASSQSRQLRGQPQHF.

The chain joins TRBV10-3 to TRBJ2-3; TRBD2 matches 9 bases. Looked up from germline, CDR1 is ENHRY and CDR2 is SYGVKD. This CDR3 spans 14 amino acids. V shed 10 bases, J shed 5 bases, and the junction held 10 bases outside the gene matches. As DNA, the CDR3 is TGTGCCACCTCCTTAGCGGGAGTAGTAGATACGCAGTATTTT. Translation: CATSLAGVVDTQYF.

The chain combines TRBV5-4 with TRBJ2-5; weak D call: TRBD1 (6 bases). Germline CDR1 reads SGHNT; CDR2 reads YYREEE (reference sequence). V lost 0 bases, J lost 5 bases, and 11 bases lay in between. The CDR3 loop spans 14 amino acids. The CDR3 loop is CASSLAGAHETQYF. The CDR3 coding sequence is TGTGCCAGCAGCTTGGCAGGGGCTCACGAGACCCAGTACTTC.

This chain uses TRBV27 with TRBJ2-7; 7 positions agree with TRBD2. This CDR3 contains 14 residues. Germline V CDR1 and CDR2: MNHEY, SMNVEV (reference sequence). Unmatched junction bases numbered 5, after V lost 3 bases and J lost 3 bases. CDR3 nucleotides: TGTGCCAGCAGTTTGGGGGGGACCGGCTACGAGCAGTACTTC. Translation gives CASSLGGTGYEQYF.

In nucleotides, the CDR3 is TGTGCCAGCAGTGAAATCCCTAGCGCCTATACGGATTACGAGCAGTACTTC. Translated: CASSEIPSAYTDYEQYF. V gene TRBV6-1 combines with J gene TRBJ2-7; D is perhaps TRBD2 (6 bases). V was shortened by 2 bases and J by 4 bases, with 21 bases between the two germline ends. Per the germline V gene, CDR1 is MNHNS and CDR2 is SASEGT. The CDR3 spans 17 residues.

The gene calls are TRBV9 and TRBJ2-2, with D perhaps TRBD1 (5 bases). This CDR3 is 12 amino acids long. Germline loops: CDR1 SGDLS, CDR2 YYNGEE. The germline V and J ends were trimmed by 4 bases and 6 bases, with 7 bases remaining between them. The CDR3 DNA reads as TGTGCCAGCAGCCCAGGGTCCGGGGAGCTGTTTTTT. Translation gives CASSPGSGELFF.

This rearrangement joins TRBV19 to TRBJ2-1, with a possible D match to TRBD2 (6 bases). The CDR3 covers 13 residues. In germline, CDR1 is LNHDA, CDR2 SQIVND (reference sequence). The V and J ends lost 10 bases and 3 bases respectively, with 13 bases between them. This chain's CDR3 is CATQEGLYNEQFF. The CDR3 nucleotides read TGTGCCACTCAGGAGGGACTCTACAATGAGCAGTTCTTC.

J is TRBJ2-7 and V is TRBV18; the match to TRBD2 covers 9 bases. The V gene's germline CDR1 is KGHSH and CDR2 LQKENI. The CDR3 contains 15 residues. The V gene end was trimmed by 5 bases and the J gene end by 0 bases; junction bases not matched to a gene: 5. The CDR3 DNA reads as TGTGCCAGCTCAACGAGCGGGAGGAGCTCCTACGAGCAGTACTTC. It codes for CASSTSGRSSYEQYF.

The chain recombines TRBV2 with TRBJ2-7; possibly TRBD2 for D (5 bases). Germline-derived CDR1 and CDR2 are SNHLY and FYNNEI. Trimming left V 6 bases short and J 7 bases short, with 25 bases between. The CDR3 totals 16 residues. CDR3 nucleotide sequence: TGTGCCAGCAGGGGCAGTGAGGGTTCTGTTGGTGGGGAGCAGTACTTC. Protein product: CASRGSEGSVGGEQYF.

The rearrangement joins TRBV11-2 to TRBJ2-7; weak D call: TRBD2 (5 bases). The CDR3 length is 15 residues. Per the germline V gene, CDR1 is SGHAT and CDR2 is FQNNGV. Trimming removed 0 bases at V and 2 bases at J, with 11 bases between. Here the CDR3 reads CASSLDPGDTYEQYF. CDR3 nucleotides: TGTGCCAGCAGCTTAGATCCCGGGGATACCTACGAGCAGTACTTC.

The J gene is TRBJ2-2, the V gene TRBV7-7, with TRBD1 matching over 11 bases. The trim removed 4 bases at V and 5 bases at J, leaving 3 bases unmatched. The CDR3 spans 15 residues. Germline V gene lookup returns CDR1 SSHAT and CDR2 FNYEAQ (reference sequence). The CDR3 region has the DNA TGTGCCAGCAGCTCCGGGACAGGGGGAACCGGGGAGCTGTTTTTT. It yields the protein CASSSGTGGTGELFF.

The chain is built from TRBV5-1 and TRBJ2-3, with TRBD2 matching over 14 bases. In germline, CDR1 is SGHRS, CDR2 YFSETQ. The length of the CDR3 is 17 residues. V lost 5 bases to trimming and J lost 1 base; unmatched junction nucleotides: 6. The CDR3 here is CASRTTSGGAGTDTQYF. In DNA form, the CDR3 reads TGCGCCAGCAGGACGACTAGCGGGGGGGCTGGCACAGATACGCAGTATTTT.

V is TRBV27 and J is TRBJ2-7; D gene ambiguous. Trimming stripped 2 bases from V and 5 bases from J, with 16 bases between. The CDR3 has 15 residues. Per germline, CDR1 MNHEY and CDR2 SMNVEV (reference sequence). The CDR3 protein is CASSLHPPSRNEQYF. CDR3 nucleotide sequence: TGTGCCAGCAGTTTACATCCGCCCAGTCGCAACGAGCAGTACTTC.

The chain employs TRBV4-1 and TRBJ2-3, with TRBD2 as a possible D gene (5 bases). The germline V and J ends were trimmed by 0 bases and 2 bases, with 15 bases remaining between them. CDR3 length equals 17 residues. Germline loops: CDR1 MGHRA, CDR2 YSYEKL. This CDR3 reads CASSQDSRDSYTDTQYF. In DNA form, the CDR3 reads TGCGCCAGCAGCCAAGATAGTCGGGATTCCTACACAGATACGCAGTATTTT.

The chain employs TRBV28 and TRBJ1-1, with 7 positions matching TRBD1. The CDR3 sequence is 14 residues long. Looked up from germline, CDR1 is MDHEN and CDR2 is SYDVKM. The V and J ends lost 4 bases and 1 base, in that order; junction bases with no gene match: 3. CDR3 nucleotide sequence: TGTGCCAGCAGTTGGGGACAGTCGAACACTGAAGCTTTCTTT. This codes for CASSWGQSNTEAFF.

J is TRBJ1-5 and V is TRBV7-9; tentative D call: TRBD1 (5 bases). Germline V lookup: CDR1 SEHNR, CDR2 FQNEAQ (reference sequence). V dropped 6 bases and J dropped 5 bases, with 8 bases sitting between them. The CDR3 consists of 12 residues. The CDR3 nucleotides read TGTGCCAGCAGTTGGGGGGATCAGCCCCAGCATTTT. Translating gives CASSWGDQPQHF.

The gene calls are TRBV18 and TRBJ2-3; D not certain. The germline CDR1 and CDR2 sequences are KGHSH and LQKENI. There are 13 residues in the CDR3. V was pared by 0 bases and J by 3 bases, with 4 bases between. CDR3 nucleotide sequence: TGTGCCAGCTCACCACCGGAGACAGATACGCAGTATTTT. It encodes CASSPPETDTQYF.

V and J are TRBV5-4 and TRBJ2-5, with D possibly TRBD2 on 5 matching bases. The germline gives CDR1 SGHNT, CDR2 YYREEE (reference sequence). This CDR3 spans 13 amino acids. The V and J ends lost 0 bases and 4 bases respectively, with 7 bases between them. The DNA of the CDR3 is TGTGCCAGCAGCTTGGCAGGAGGAGAGACCCAGTACTTC. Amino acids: CASSLAGGETQYF.

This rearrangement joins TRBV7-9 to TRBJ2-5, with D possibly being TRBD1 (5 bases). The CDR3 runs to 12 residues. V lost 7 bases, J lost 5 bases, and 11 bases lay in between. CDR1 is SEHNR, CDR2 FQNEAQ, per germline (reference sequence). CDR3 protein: CASNYPGETQYF. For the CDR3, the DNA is TGTGCCAGCAACTACCCAGGGGAGACCCAGTACTTC.

The CDR3 spells CASSLTNGLAGGETQYF. The CDR3 DNA sequence: TGCGCCAGCAGCCTAACAAATGGACTAGCGGGGGGAGAGACCCAGTACTTC. The chain employs TRBV5-1 and TRBJ2-5; 14 bases align to TRBD2. The V and J ends lost 4 bases and 4 bases, in that order; junction bases with no gene match: 9. CDR1 is SGHRS and CDR2 is YFSETQ in the germline V gene. This CDR3 comprises 17 residues. Full variable domain (missing parts from reference TRBV5-1 and TRBJ2-5): KAGVTQTPRYLIKTRGQQVTLSCSPISGHRSVSWYQQTPGQGLQFLFEYFSETQRNKGNFPGRFSGRQFSNSRSEMNVSTLELGDSALYLCASSLTNGLAGGETQYFGPGTRLLVL.

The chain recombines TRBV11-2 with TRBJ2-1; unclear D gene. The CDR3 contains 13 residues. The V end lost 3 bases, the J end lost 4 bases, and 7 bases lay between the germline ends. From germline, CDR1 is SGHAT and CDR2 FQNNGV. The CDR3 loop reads CASSFGDYNEQFF. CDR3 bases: TGTGCCAGCAGCTTCGGTGATTACAATGAGCAGTTCTTC.

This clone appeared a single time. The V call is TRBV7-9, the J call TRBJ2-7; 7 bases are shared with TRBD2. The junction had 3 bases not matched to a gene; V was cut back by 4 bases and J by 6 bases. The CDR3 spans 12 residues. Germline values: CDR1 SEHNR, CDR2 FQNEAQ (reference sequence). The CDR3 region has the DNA TGTGCCAGCAGCTGGGACTACTCCGAGCAGTACTTC. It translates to CASSWDYSEQYF.

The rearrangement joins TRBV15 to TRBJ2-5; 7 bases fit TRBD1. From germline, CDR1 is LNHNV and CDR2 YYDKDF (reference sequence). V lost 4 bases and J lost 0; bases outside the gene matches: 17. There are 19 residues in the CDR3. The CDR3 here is CATSTPNVVGGAYQETQYF. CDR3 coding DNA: TGTGCCACCAGCACCCCGAATGTGGTAGGGGGCGCCTACCAAGAGACCCAGTACTTC.

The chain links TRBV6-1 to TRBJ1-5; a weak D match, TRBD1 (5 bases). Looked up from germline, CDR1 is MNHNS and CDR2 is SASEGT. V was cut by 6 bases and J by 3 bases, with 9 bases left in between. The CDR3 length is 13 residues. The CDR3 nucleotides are TGTGCCAGCAGAGACAGTGACAATCAGCCCCAGCATTTT. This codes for CASRDSDNQPQHF.

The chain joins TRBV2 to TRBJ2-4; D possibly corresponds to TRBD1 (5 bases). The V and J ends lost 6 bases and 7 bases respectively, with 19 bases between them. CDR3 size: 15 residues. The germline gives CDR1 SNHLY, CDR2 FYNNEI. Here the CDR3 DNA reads TGTGCCAGCAGCAGGGCGCCATTCGCTGGGAACATTCAGTACTTC. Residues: CASSRAPFAGNIQYF.

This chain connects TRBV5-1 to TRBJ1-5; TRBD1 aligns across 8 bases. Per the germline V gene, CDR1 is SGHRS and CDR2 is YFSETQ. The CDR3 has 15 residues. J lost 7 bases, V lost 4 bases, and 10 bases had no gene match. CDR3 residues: CASSERTGSGQPQHF. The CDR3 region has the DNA TGCGCCAGCAGCGAAAGGACAGGGTCCGGGCAGCCCCAGCATTTT.